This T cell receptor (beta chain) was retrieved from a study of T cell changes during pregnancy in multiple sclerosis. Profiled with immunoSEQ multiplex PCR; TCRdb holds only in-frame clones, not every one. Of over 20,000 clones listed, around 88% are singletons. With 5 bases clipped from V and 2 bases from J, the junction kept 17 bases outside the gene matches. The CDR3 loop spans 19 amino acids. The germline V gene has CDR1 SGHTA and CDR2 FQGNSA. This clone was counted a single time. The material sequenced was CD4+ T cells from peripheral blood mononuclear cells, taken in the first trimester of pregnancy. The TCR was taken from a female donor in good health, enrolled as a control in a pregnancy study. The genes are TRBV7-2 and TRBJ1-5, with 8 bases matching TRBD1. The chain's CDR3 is CASSLNPGTGAQGNQPQHF. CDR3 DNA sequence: TGTGCCAGCAGCCTCAACCCCGGGACAGGCGCCCAAGGCAATCAGCCCCAGCATTTT.